The T cell receptor beta chain described here comes from a study of T cells in localized non-small cell lung cancer. TCRdb's table, derived via immunoSEQ multiplex PCR, lists solely in-frame clones and lacks some. The sample has around 69,000 clones; 90% are singletons. Regarding the study as a whole: Uninvolved adjacent lung showed higher T cell clonality than tumor. The study sequenced only one region of the tumor. As a result, intratumor heterogeneity could not be excluded and remains possible.

The CDR3 is 14 residues long. Germline V gene lookup returns CDR1 SGHAT and CDR2 FQDESV (reference sequence). The V and J ends lost 5 bases and 4 bases respectively, with 14 bases between them. As concerns this clone: As yet, its antigen is unknown.

The source material was peripheral blood, sampled before any cancer treatment. The chain carries TRBV11-1 and TRBJ2-5; the D gene is possibly TRBD2 (6 bases). The clonotype comes from a woman between 35 and 70 years old with stage I lung adenocarcinoma. This CDR3 is CASSPVAEVETQYF. DNA of the CDR3: TGTGCCAGCAGCCCTGTAGCGGAGGTAGAGACCCAGTACTTC. Together with reference TRBV11-1 and TRBJ2-5, the CDR3 gives the full variable domain: EAEVAQSPRYKITEKSQAVAFWCDPISGHATLYWYRQILGQGPELLVQFQDESVVDDSQLPKDRFSAERLKGVDSTLKIQPAELGDSAMYLCASSPVAEVETQYFGPGTRLLVL.